The clone carrying this T cell receptor beta chain was seen once. Antigen unknown. V shed 6 bases and J 6 bases; nucleotides not matched to a gene: 13. This CDR3 comprises 18 residues. The data are from a study of T cells in Graves' hyperthyroidism and ophthalmopathy. Points from the study as a whole: Most clonotypes expanded in the thyroid (above 0.001) were also present in blood.

Exclusion of a patient resulted from uncontrolled infection, other autoimmune disease, pregnancy or lactation. It was roughly 10 ml of fresh peripheral blood that supplied the PBMCs. RNA transcripts were the template for amplifying TCR beta CDR3 regions. The TCR CDR3 first-round RT-PCR relied on the HTBI primer set. TCRdb ran MiXCR on the multiplex PCR reads and lists one entry per CDR3 protein. The table records about 580,000 distinct CDR3 sequences, around 14% of them present only once. This TCR came from a woman aged 25 to 45 with Graves' hyperthyroidism that later progressed to Graves' ophthalmopathy. The V and J genes are TRBV12-3 or TRBV12-4 and TRBJ2-1, with TRBD2 matching 14 bases. The sample was blood. CDR3: CASSQAGTSGRGLNEQFF. In DNA form, the CDR3 reads TGTGCCAGCAGCCAAGCCGGGACTAGCGGGAGAGGTCTCAATGAGCAGTTCTTC.